These 15 T cell receptor beta chains were all obtained from the same sample, sequenced in a study of T cell clonality in common variable immunodeficiency. Profiled with immunoSEQ multiplex PCR; TCRdb holds only in-frame clones, not every one. The data show about 34,000 clones, with none appearing a single time. Sequencing used peripheral blood mononuclear cells. These receptors were obtained from a person between 18 and 75 years old in good health.

This clone was detected many times. Sequence at one end of the junction differs from germline and may be a read error. With the read ending 3 residues before the CDR3 end, the germline J gene is used to fill in that end. Distinct nucleotide sequences in the sample also encode this CDR3. The genes are TRBV14 and TRBJ1-3, with TRBD1 matching 10 bases. The CDR3 has 15 amino acids. Germline lookup yields CDR1 SGHDN and CDR2 FVKESK. CDR3 bases read: TGTGCCAGCAGCCCTCGACAGGGGGCTGGAAACACG. It translates to CASSPRQGAGNT. The CDR3 reads in full as CASSPRQGAGNTIYF.

This clone was observed at least ten times. The read is 3 residues too short to cover the CDR3 end, so that end is filled in from the germline J gene. The chain joins TRBV2 to TRBJ2-3, with TRBD1 matching over 10 bases. This CDR3 comprises 16 residues. V gave up 1 base and J gave up 4 bases; unmatched junction bases: 5. The V gene's germline CDR1 is SNHLY and CDR2 FYNNEI. CDR3 in amino acids: CASSEGDRGDADTQYF. CDR3 DNA, as far as it was read: TGTGCCAGCAGTGAAGGGGACAGGGGAGATGCAGATACG.

This clone was detected ten times or more. Read sequence stops 3 residues before the CDR3 end, and the germline J gene provides the missing end. The chain couples TRBV5-1 to TRBJ2-5, with 14 bases fitting TRBD2. Germline V gives CDR1 SGHRS, CDR2 YFSETQ. The CDR3 spans 16 residues. V lost 4 bases, J lost 5 bases, and 7 bases stayed unmatched. CDR3 residues: CASSPGLAGVAETQYF. The sequenced CDR3 bases are TGCGCCAGCAGCCCGGGACTAGCGGGAGTGGCGGAGACC.

There are many counts of this clone. The read gets to within 3 residues of the CDR3 end, and the germline J gene fills in the rest. J is TRBJ2-5 and V is TRBV5-4, with no clear D. Trimming took off 0 bases at V and 5 bases at J, with 11 bases between the two ends. The CDR3 runs 14 residues. In germline, CDR1 is SGHNT, CDR2 YYREEE (reference sequence). The sequenced CDR3 bases are TGTGCCAGCAGCTTGGAATTGGGCCGGGAGACC. Its translation: CASSLELGRET. The whole CDR3 sequence is CASSLELGRETQYF. Variable domain in full (rest from reference TRBV5-4 and TRBJ2-5): ETGVTQSPTHLIKTRGQQVTLRCSSQSGHNTVSWYQQALGQGPQFIFQYYREEENGRGNFPPRFSGLQFPNYSSELNVNALELDDSALYLCASSLELGRETQYFGPGTRLLVL.

Points on this clone: Sequencing ends 3 residues short of the CDR3 end; the germline J gene provides the rest. The chain is built from TRBV30 and TRBJ2-3; D remains unclear. Germline assignment: CDR1 GTSNPN and CDR2 SVGIG (reference sequence). The CDR3 is made up of 14 amino acids. Trimming stripped 2 bases from V and 0 bases from J, with 9 bases between. The CDR3 here is CAWSPGPSTDTQYF. CDR3 bases read: TGTGCCTGGAGTCCTGGGCCCAGCACAGATACG. Drawing the rest from reference TRBV30 and TRBJ2-3, the complete variable domain is SQTIHQWPATLVQPVGSPLSLECTVEGTSNPNLYWYRQAAGRGLQLLFYSVGIGQISSEVPQNLSASRPQDRQFILSSKKLLLSDSGFYLCAWSPGPSTDTQYFGPGTRLTVL.

This clone has ten or more counts. The read ends 3 residues before the CDR3 terminus; that terminus is restored from the germline J gene. The chain joins TRBV30 to TRBJ2-5, with 7 bases that match TRBD2. This CDR3 region has 15 residues. Per germline, CDR1 GTSNPN and CDR2 SVGIG (reference sequence). V was pared by 2 bases and J by 2 bases, with 8 bases of the junction left unmatched. The CDR3 region is CAWSLSGMKQETQYF. CDR3 bases read: TGTGCCTGGAGTCTAAGCGGGATGAAGCAAGAGACC.

Ten or more counts support this clone. The CDR3 is cut off 3 residues early in the read; its end comes from the germline J gene. The V call is TRBV27, the J call TRBJ1-6, with 7 bases fitting TRBD1. Looked up from germline, CDR1 is MNHEY and CDR2 is SMNVEV (reference sequence). There are 14 residues in the CDR3. V trimming: 3 bases; J trimming: 7 bases; junction bases outside the gene matches: 3. The sequenced CDR3 bases are TGTGCCAGCAGTTTCGGGACAGAAAATTCACCC. Residues: CASSFGTENSP. The whole CDR3 protein reads CASSFGTENSPLHF.

This clone was recorded at least ten times. The read ends 3 residues early relative to the CDR3; the germline J gene fills the gap. The chain uses TRBV5-1 and TRBJ1-1; 8 bases align to TRBD1. V lost 4 bases to trimming and J lost 1 base; unmatched junction nucleotides: 12. The V gene's germline CDR1 is SGHRS and CDR2 YFSETQ. CDR3 length: 17 residues. CDR3 region: CASSGADRAAPNTEAFF. The CDR3 DNA, read in part, is TGCGCCAGCAGCGGGGCGGACAGGGCGGCTCCGAACACTGAA.

This clone has a count of ten or more. The read ends 3 residues before the CDR3 terminus; that terminus is restored from the germline J gene. The gene calls are TRBV4-2 and TRBJ2-3, with 9 bases fitting TRBD2. V trimming: 4 bases; J trimming: 2 bases; junction bases outside the gene matches: 4. In germline, CDR1 is LGHNA, CDR2 YNFKEQ. The CDR3 loop spans 15 amino acids. The CDR3 region is CASSPTGLATDTQYF. The part of the CDR3 DNA that was read is TGTGCCAGCAGCCCAACGGGACTAGCCACAGATACG.

This clone has at least ten counts. The observed sequence ends 3 residues before the CDR3 terminus, with the missing tail filled in from the germline J gene. V is TRBV6-2 or TRBV6-3 and J is TRBJ2-5, with D perhaps matching TRBD2 (5 bases). The germline V gene has CDR1 MNHEY and CDR2 SVGEGT. Trimming removed 3 bases from V and 5 bases from J, with 10 bases in between. CDR3 length equals 13 residues. CDR3 bases read: TGTGCCAGCAGTTATCGGGGTTTGGAGACC. The encoded protein is CASSYRGLET. The full CDR3 protein is CASSYRGLETQYF.

This clone has ten or more counts. The CDR3 end lies 3 residues beyond the end of the read and is filled in from the germline J gene. V gene TRBV6-2 or TRBV6-3 combines with J gene TRBJ2-7, with 10 bases matching TRBD2. Germline CDR1 and CDR2: MNHEY and SVGEGT. Trimming cost V 10 bases and J 3 bases; bases outside gene matches: 6. The CDR3 has 13 residues. The part of the CDR3 DNA that was read is TGTGCCATCGATAGCGGGGGGAACTACGAG. Translation gives CAIDSGGNYE. The complete CDR3 reads CAIDSGGNYEQYF.

This clone has ten or more counts. The CDR3 extends 3 residues past the end of the read, so its final part is completed from the germline J gene. The rearrangement joins TRBV7-2 to TRBJ2-1; 7 bases are a match to TRBD2. This CDR3 is built from 13 residues. V shed 4 bases, J shed 5 bases, and the junction held 2 bases outside the gene matches. Germline CDR1 SGHTA, CDR2 FQGNSA. The covered CDR3 bases are TGTGCCAGCAGCTACAGCGGGAACAATGAG. Its translation is CASSYSGNNE. The whole CDR3 protein is CASSYSGNNEQFF.

This clone showed up many times. The sequenced fragment ends 3 residues before the CDR3 boundary, so the rest is inferred from the germline J gene. V and J are TRBV20-1 and TRBJ2-1, with TRBD2 identical over 8 bases. The CDR3 consists of 13 residues. From germline, CDR1 is DFQATT and CDR2 SNEGSKA (reference sequence). The trim removed 5 bases at V and 6 bases at J, leaving 6 bases unmatched. The part of the CDR3 DNA that was read is TGCAGTGCTTGGACTAGCCTCTCCAATGAG. Translated: CSAWTSLSNE. The CDR3 in its entirety is CSAWTSLSNEQFF.

This clone was observed at least ten times. The CDR3 end falls 3 residues outside the read, so it is completed with the germline J gene. The rearrangement uses TRBV4-2 and TRBJ1-5; 10 bases line up with TRBD1. The germline V gene encodes CDR1 LGHNA and CDR2 YNFKEQ. J lost 5 bases, V lost 0 bases, and 1 base had no gene match. The CDR3 runs to 15 residues. The sequenced part of the CDR3 DNA is TGTGCCAGCAGCCAAGATGGGACAGGGGATCAGCCC. Residues: CASSQDGTGDQP. The full CDR3 reads CASSQDGTGDQPQHF.

Ten or more counts support this clone. Coverage ceases 3 residues before the CDR3 finishes, and the germline J gene fills in the end. V and J are TRBV6-2 or TRBV6-3 and TRBJ1-2; 7 bases are a match to TRBD1. After removal of 6 bases from V and 4 bases from J, the junction contained 11 bases not matched to a gene. The CDR3 is 15 amino acids. Per germline, CDR1 MNHEY and CDR2 SVGEGT. The CDR3 DNA, read in part, is TGTGCCAGCAGGACTGCCGGGACAGAGATCTATGGC. This gives the protein CASRTAGTEIYG. The whole CDR3 sequence reads CASRTAGTEIYGYTF.